What follows are 32 T cell receptor beta chains derived from one specimen sequenced in a study of regulatory T cells in long-lasting Graves disease. Building the TCR beta libraries relied on iRepertoire HTBI primers, and CDR3 regions underwent Arm-PCR. TCRdb used MiXCR to reprocess the multiplex PCR reads, holding one entry per CDR3 protein. In the table there are over 350,000 distinct CDR3 sequences, around 15% of which are singletons. The sample's time point: newly diagnosed GD, antithyroid drugs for less than 3 months. Extracted PBMC RNA gave rise to the TCR library. These same data were also listed under a study on T cells in Graves' hyperthyroidism and ophthalmopathy.

The material was peripheral blood mononuclear cells (PBMCs), obtained at new diagnosis, from a patient treated with antithyroid drugs. These receptors were obtained from a woman between 45 and 60 years old with Graves disease.

This clonotype turned up a few times. CDR3 nucleotide sequence: TGTGCCAGTGCCGGGACCGAAGCAACTAATGAAAAACTGTTTTTT. This translates into CASAGTEATNEKLFF. V and J are TRBV19 and TRBJ1-4, with D maybe TRBD1 (5 bases). The CDR3 covers 15 residues. Germline assignment: CDR1 LNHDA and CDR2 SQIVND (reference sequence). V gave up 8 bases and J gave up 0 bases, with 13 bases separating them.

This clonotype was seen only once. This could be a read error, since a much larger clone is one nucleotide away. This chain uses TRBV5-5 with TRBJ2-1; 7 nucleotides align to TRBD1. J was trimmed by 10 bases and V by 1 base; bases with no gene match: 17. CDR1 SGHKS and CDR2 YYEKEE come from the germline V gene (reference sequence). The CDR3 sequence is 17 residues long. The CDR3 DNA follows: TGTGCCAGCAGCTTGTCAGACCGGGACAGCCTCTCCTACGAGCAGTTCTTC. This translates into CASSLSDRDSLSYEQFF.

The chain joins TRBV4-2 to TRBJ2-3; D might be TRBD1 or TRBD2, each matching 5 bases. Trimming took 0 bases from V and 1 from J, leaving 8 bases between them. The CDR3 has 15 amino acids. CDR1 and CDR2 from the germline V gene are LGHNA and YNFKEQ. CDR3: CASSQEGVRTDTQYF. Here the CDR3 DNA reads TGTGCCAGCAGCCAAGAGGGGGTCCGCACAGATACGCAGTATTTT.

The table lists this clonotype with many counts. This chain uses TRBV6-1 with TRBJ2-7; possible D gene TRBD2, 6 bases. V was trimmed by 7 bases and J by 3 bases, leaving 19 bases between them. The length of the CDR3 is 15 residues. CDR1 is MNHNS and CDR2 is SASEGT in the germline V gene. Written as DNA, the CDR3 is TGTGCCAGCACCCCTCTGCGGGGCGCCGGCTACGAGCAGTACTTC. It codes for CASTPLRGAGYEQYF.

This clonotype was counted ten times or more. CDR3 in DNA: TGTGCCTGGACACGTCTAGCGGACAACACCGGGGAGCTGTTTTTT. Its translation is CAWTRLADNTGELFF. V is TRBV30 and J is TRBJ2-2; 7 bases are shared with TRBD2. The CDR3 length is 15 residues. Losses at the gene ends were 4 bases for V and 2 bases for J; bases not matched to a gene: 7. CDR1 and CDR2 from the germline V gene are GTSNPN and SVGIG (reference sequence). Variable domain in full (rest from reference TRBV30 and TRBJ2-2): SQTIHQWPATLVQPVGSPLSLECTVEGTSNPNLYWYRQAAGRGLQLLFYSVGIGQISSEVPQNLSASRPQDRQFILSSKKLLLSDSGFYLCAWTRLADNTGELFFGEGSRLTVL.

This clonotype has a count of ten or more. The chain has TRBV28 and TRBJ1-2; D perhaps matches TRBD1 (5 bases). Germline-derived CDR1 and CDR2 are MDHEN and SYDVKM. The CDR3 is made up of 15 amino acids. V was pared by 3 bases and J by 4 bases, with 15 bases between. The CDR3 reads CASSLASGLGYGYTF. In DNA form, the CDR3 reads TGTGCCAGCAGTTTGGCCTCGGGGCTGGGCTATGGCTACACCTTC.

This clonotype was seen ten or more times. This chain connects TRBV20-1 to TRBJ2-5; 11 bases are a match to TRBD2. The CDR3 length is 15 residues. The V gene's germline CDR1 is DFQATT and CDR2 SNEGSKA (reference sequence). V shed 5 bases and J 5 bases; nucleotides not matched to a gene: 10. CDR3 in amino acids: CSARSSGRNVETQYF. The CDR3, as DNA: TGCAGTGCTCGATCTAGCGGGAGGAATGTGGAGACCCAGTACTTC.

This chain connects TRBV20-1 to TRBJ2-7; no clear D. In germline, CDR1 is DFQATT, CDR2 SNEGSKA (reference sequence). The CDR3 extends over 13 amino acids. V lost 2 bases to trimming and J lost 0 bases, with 8 bases between them. The CDR3 DNA is TGCAGTGCTAGACCCGCGAGCTCCTACGAGCAGTACTTC. Amino acid sequence: CSARPASSYEQYF.

The sample holds a few counts of this clonotype. This sequence joins TRBV6-2 or TRBV6-3 and TRBJ2-7, with 7 positions matching TRBD2. J gave up 2 bases and V 2 bases, and 6 bases lay outside the gene matches. This CDR3 spans 15 amino acids. Germline assignment: CDR1 MNHEY and CDR2 SVGEGT. The CDR3, as DNA: TGTGCCAGCAGTTACCGGACTAGTTTGGCCTACGAGCAGTACTTC. This sequence encodes CASSYRTSLAYEQYF.

This clonotype was seen at least ten times. The CDR3 DNA sequence: TGTGCCAGCAGCTTAATGTCCAGCGGGAACACTGAAGCTTTCTTT. This codes for CASSLMSSGNTEAFF. The chain carries TRBV11-1 and TRBJ1-1; D remains ambiguous. CDR3 size: 15 residues. Germline CDR1 and CDR2: SGHAT and FQDESV (reference sequence). V was shortened by 2 bases and J by 1 base, with 11 bases between the two germline ends.

The DNA for the CDR3 is TGCAGTGCTATACCGGGACTGCAGGCCACCAATGAGCAGTTCTTC. This codes for CSAIPGLQATNEQFF. The rearrangement links TRBV20-1 to TRBJ2-1, with D possibly TRBD2 on 6 matching bases. Trimming stripped 4 bases from V and 6 bases from J, with 19 bases between. Germline CDR1 DFQATT, CDR2 SNEGSKA (reference sequence). The CDR3 runs 15 residues.

Ten or more counts support this clonotype. The chain links TRBV6-1 to TRBJ1-5; no definite D call. Trimming pared 6 bases from V and 7 bases from J, leaving 13 bases between. There are 13 residues in the CDR3. Germline values: CDR1 MNHNS, CDR2 SASEGT. The CDR3 nucleotides read TGTGCCAGCAGAATCTCAGTAAAACAGCCCCAGCATTTT. It encodes CASRISVKQPQHF.

This clonotype was counted ten times or more. The rearrangement uses TRBV28 and TRBJ2-6; 7 bases line up with TRBD1. The CDR3 contains 16 residues. Trimming removed 6 bases from V and 1 base from J; junction bases left unmatched: 6. The germline V gene has CDR1 MDHEN and CDR2 SYDVKM. This CDR3 reads CASSWTGLSGANVLTF. CDR3 coding DNA: TGTGCCAGCAGCTGGACAGGCCTTTCTGGGGCCAACGTCCTGACTTTC. The whole variable domain, filled in from reference TRBV28 and TRBJ2-6, reads DVKVTQSSRYLVKRTGEKVFLECVQDMDHENMFWYRQDPGLGLRLIYFSYDVKMKEKGDIPEGYSVSREKKERFSLILESASTNQTSMYLCASSWTGLSGANVLTFGAGSRLTVL.

At least ten counts were recorded for this clonotype. One junction end does not reproduce the germline sequence, and a read error may be involved. The V call is TRBV7-8, the J call TRBJ2-2, with 7 nucleotides matching TRBD1. CDR1 is SGHVS, CDR2 FQNEAQ, per germline. The CDR3 runs 16 residues. CDR3 nucleotide sequence: TGCGCCAGCAGCCCCAGACAGGGATTAAGCACCGGGGAGCTGTTTTTT. It encodes CASSPRQGLSTGELFF. The full variable domain, its missing parts supplied by reference TRBV7-8 and TRBJ2-2, is GAGVSQSPRYKVAKRGQDVALRCDPISGHVSLFWYQQALGQGPEFLTYFQNEAQLDKSGLPSDRFFAERPEGSVSTLKIQRTQQEDSAVYLCASSPRQGLSTGELFFGEGSRLTVL.

The J gene is TRBJ2-2, the V gene TRBV5-1; 10 bases are a match to TRBD2. Germline lookup yields CDR1 SGHRS and CDR2 YFSETQ. The CDR3 consists of 16 residues. Losses at the gene ends were 2 bases for V and 4 bases for J; bases not matched to a gene: 5. The chain's CDR3 is CASSFPGLATTGELFF. The CDR3, as DNA: TGCGCCAGCAGCTTCCCGGGACTAGCGACCACCGGGGAGCTGTTTTTT.

There are many counts of this clonotype. The chain couples TRBV25-1 to TRBJ2-3; TRBD1 matches 7 bases. The V segment lost 2 bases and the J segment 0 bases; nucleotides outside the gene matches: 11. The CDR3 covers 18 residues. The germline CDR1 and CDR2 sequences are MGHDK and SYGVNS. Written as DNA, the CDR3 is TGTGCCAGCAGTGAACGCCATCCCGGGACAGCGAGCACAGATACGCAGTATTTT. Translating gives CASSERHPGTASTDTQYF.

Written as DNA, the CDR3 is TGCGCCAGTGCGGGGGGTGGCACCGGGGAGCTGTTTTTT. Protein: CASAGGGTGELFF. The V and J genes are TRBV10-2 and TRBJ2-2, with TRBD2 identical over 8 bases. The junction had 4 bases not matched to a gene; V was cut back by 9 bases and J by 4 bases. Germline V CDR1 and CDR2: WSHSY, SAAADI. The CDR3 extends over 13 amino acids.

This clonotype was seen repeatedly, ten times or more. This could be a read error, since a much larger clone is one nucleotide away. The genes are TRBV28 and TRBJ2-7; D not certain. The CDR3 is 13 residues long. Looked up from germline, CDR1 is MDHEN and CDR2 is SYDVKM. V lost 5 bases to trimming and J lost 3 bases, with 11 bases between them. CDR3 coding DNA: TGTGCCAGCAGTCCAGGACGGATCTACGAGCAGTACTTC. Amino acids: CASSPGRIYEQYF.

At least ten counts were recorded for this clonotype. The chain carries TRBV2 and TRBJ2-3, with 10 bases lining up with TRBD2. The CDR3 covers 15 residues. Germline CDR1 is SNHLY and CDR2 is FYNNEI. The junction had 10 bases not matched to a gene; V was cut back by 6 bases and J by 7 bases. The DNA for the CDR3 is TGTGCCAGCAGCCCTAGCGGGAGAGAGGGAAATACGCAGTATTTT. Protein: CASSPSGREGNTQYF.

As regards this clonotype: A much larger clone differs by one base, so this may be a read error. Since the CDR3 does not end with the conserved phenylalanine or tryptophan, this likely comes from a read error. The genes are TRBV28 and TRBJ2-1, with 8 bases identical to TRBD2. CDR3 length: 15 amino acids. CDR1 is MDHEN and CDR2 is SYDVKM in the germline V gene. V lost 7 bases to trimming and J lost 0 bases; unmatched junction nucleotides: 5. CDR3 region: CASTKRGSSYNEQFS. CDR3 DNA sequence: TGTGCCAGCACCAAGCGGGGGAGCTCCTACAATGAGCAGTTCTCC.

In this sample, this clonotype turned up many times. CDR3 sequence reads: CASKGSGQTDTQYF. DNA for the CDR3: TGCGCCAGCAAGGGTAGCGGGCAGACAGATACGCAGTATTTT. V usage is TRBV5-1 and J usage is TRBJ2-3; 7 bases line up with TRBD2. CDR3 length equals 14 residues. Germline V gene data show CDR1 as SGHRS and CDR2 as YFSETQ. Unmatched junction bases numbered 7, after V lost 6 bases and J lost 3 bases.

This clonotype was recorded a few times. An end of the junction does not agree with germline; a read error may underlie this. The chain combines TRBV5-1 with TRBJ2-5; 9 bases line up with TRBD2. The CDR3 is made up of 15 amino acids. Germline V CDR1 and CDR2: SGHRS, YFSETQ. The DNA of the CDR3 is TGCGCCAGCACCCTGACTAGCGGAACCCAAGGGACCCAGTACTTC. Amino acids: CASTLTSGTQGTQYF.

This clonotype occurred a few times. The chain carries TRBV19 and TRBJ2-1; TRBD1 matches at 7 bases. This CDR3 comprises 15 residues. V was clipped by 4 bases and J by 6 bases; unmatched bases: 9. Germline CDR1 and CDR2: LNHDA and SQIVND (reference sequence). This CDR3 is CASSKRRDRSNEQFF. The CDR3 coding sequence is TGTGCCAGTAGTAAGCGCCGGGACAGATCCAATGAGCAGTTCTTC.

Worth noting for this clonotype: This may be a read error: a much more frequent sequence differs by one nucleotide. This sequence joins TRBV7-2 and TRBJ2-4, with 10 bases fitting TRBD2. The DNA end is more similar to TRBJ2-3, so the J call may be wrong. The CDR3 has 14 amino acids. Germline V gene lookup returns CDR1 SGHTA and CDR2 FQGNSA. This chain's CDR3 is CVSGGAGGVLTQYF. The CDR3 nucleotides read TGTGTCAGCGGGGGGGCGGGAGGCGTTTTGACGCAGTATTTT.

The chain has TRBV4-1 and TRBJ2-2; D may be TRBD2 (6 bases). This CDR3 comprises 13 residues. V shed 4 bases and J shed 4 bases, with 7 bases lying between them. The germline V gene encodes CDR1 MGHRA and CDR2 YSYEKL. The CDR3 DNA is TGCGCCAGCAGCCGCGGGACCACCGGGGAGCTGTTTTTT. This codes for CASSRGTTGELFF.

This clonotype was counted only a few times. The J gene is TRBJ1-5, the V gene TRBV5-5, with D possibly being TRBD1 (5 bases). With 5 bases removed from V and 0 bases from J, the gap between germline ends came to 18 bases. CDR3 size: 17 residues. Germline V gene lookup returns CDR1 SGHKS and CDR2 YYEKEE (reference sequence). DNA of the CDR3: TGTGCCAGCAGTCTTATCGGGGCCCCTTATAGCAATCAGCCCCAGCATTTT. This sequence encodes CASSLIGAPYSNQPQHF.

This clonotype was recorded many times. Here the CDR3 DNA reads TGTGCCAGCAGTTACCACCGGAGCGGGAGCTCCTACAATGAGCAGTTCTTC. Protein: CASSYHRSGSSYNEQFF. The chain has TRBV6-5 and TRBJ2-1; 8 nucleotides match TRBD2. The germline V gene encodes CDR1 MNHEY and CDR2 SVGAGI. The trim removed 2 bases at V and 0 bases at J, leaving 6 bases unmatched. This CDR3 has 17 amino acids.

This clonotype was picked up many times. The chain joins TRBV9 to TRBJ1-4; 7 bases are a match to TRBD1. Germline trimming cut 3 bases from V and 7 bases from J; bases unmatched to any gene: 9. Germline CDR1 and CDR2: SGDLS and YYNGEE. The CDR3 loop spans 15 amino acids. CDR3 in DNA: TGTGCCAGCAGCGCAGGGGGGGGACAATCTGAAAAACTGTTTTTT. Protein product: CASSAGGGQSEKLFF.

J is TRBJ2-7 and V is TRBV6-1, with 11 bases lining up with TRBD2. There are 13 residues in the CDR3. Losses at the gene ends were 7 bases for V and 5 bases for J; bases not matched to a gene: 4. Germline assignment: CDR1 MNHNS and CDR2 SASEGT. The CDR3 loop is CASMASGRNEQYF. CDR3 DNA: TGTGCCAGCATGGCTAGCGGGAGGAACGAGCAGTACTTC.

The rearrangement joins TRBV5-1 to TRBJ2-3; 12 nucleotides line up with TRBD2. There are 17 residues in the CDR3. V was clipped by 3 bases and J by 4 bases; unmatched bases: 9. Germline values: CDR1 SGHRS, CDR2 YFSETQ. CDR3 sequence reads: CASSSGTSGFVPDTQYF. CDR3 nucleotide sequence: TGCGCCAGCAGCTCTGGGACTAGCGGGTTTGTTCCAGATACGCAGTATTTT.

This rearrangement joins TRBV7-9 to TRBJ2-2; D is perhaps TRBD1 (8 bases). Germline CDR1 is SEHNR and CDR2 is FQNEAQ (reference sequence). V lost 5 bases to trimming and J lost 5 bases, with 21 bases between them. CDR3 length equals 17 residues. The DNA of the CDR3 is TGTGCCAGCAGCCCCCAGGGGGCGGGAGAAGGGACCGGGGAGCTGTTTTTT. Amino acids: CASSPQGAGEGTGELFF. Full variable domain (rest looked up from reference TRBV7-9 and TRBJ2-2): DTGVSQNPRHKITKRGQNVTFRCDPISEHNRLYWYRQTLGQGPEFLTYFQNEAQLEKSRLLSDRFSAERPKGSFSTLEIQRTEQGDSAMYLCASSPQGAGEGTGELFFGEGSRLTVL.

As to this clonotype: A read error may be the cause here, since a much bigger clone is one base away. J is TRBJ2-7 and V is TRBV10-3, with a weak D call TRBD2 (6 bases). CDR1 and CDR2 (germline): ENHRY, SYGVKD. Deletions cut 6 bases from V and 2 bases from J, with 17 bases between. The CDR3 sequence is 15 residues long. In DNA form, the CDR3 reads TGTGCCATCAGCGGTGGGGCTAGCGAGACCTACGAGCAGTACTTC. Encoded protein: CAISGGASETYEQYF.